The entry below gives a single T cell receptor beta chain sequence along with its context. Its antigen is not identified. The sample comes from a study of T cell clonality in common variable immunodeficiency. Whole-study results and caveats: Fewer TCRbeta clones were shared among CVID subjects than controls. Patient heterogeneity in the CVID cohort limited correlations between repertoire features and clinical complications. CVID subjects had higher TCRbeta clonality than healthy controls, most marked in about a third.

CVID and control samples used equivalent genomic DNA input. The data were produced by immunoSEQ multiplex PCR, yet TCRdb's version contains in-frame clones alone and is incomplete. There are about 40,000 clones in the sample, none observed a single time. The sequence was obtained from a person aged 18 to 75 in good health. Sequencing was performed on peripheral blood mononuclear cells.

The CDR3 sequence: CASSLPTLAGPRDTQYF. The DNA read from the CDR3 is TGCGCCAGCAGCTTGCCAACACTAGCGGGGCCTCGGGATACG. The J gene is TRBJ2-3, the V gene TRBV5-1; 10 nucleotides agree with TRBD2. The sequenced fragment ends 3 residues before the CDR3 boundary, so the rest is inferred from the germline J gene. V dropped 1 base and J dropped 6; count of bases not matched to a gene: 11. There are 17 residues in the CDR3. The V gene's germline CDR1 is SGHRS and CDR2 YFSETQ.